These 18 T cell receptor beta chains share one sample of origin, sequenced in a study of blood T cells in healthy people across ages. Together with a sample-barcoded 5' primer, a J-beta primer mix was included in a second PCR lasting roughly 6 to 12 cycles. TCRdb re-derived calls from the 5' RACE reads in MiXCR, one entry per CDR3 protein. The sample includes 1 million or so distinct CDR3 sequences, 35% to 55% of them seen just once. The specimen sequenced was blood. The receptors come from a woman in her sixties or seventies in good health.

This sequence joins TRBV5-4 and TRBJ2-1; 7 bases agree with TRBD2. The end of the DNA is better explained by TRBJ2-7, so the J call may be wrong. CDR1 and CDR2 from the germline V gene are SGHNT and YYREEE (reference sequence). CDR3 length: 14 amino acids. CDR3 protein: CASRRERSYNEQYF. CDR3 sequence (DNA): TGTGCCAGCAGGCGGGAGAGATCCTACAATGAGCAGTACTTC.

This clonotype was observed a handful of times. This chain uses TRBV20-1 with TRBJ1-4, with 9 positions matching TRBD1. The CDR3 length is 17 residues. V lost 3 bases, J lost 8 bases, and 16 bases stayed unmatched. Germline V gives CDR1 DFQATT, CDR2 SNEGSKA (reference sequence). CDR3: CSASDPNPGQGREKLFF. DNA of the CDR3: TGCAGTGCTAGCGACCCTAACCCGGGACAGGGTCGCGAAAAACTGTTTTTT.

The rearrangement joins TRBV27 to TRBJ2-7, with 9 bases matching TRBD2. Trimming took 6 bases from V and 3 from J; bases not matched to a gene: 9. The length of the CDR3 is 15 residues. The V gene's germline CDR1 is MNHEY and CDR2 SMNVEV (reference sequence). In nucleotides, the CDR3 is TGTGCCAGCAGGGGTTTTAGCGGGAGTGTCTACGAGCAGTACTTC. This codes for CASRGFSGSVYEQYF.

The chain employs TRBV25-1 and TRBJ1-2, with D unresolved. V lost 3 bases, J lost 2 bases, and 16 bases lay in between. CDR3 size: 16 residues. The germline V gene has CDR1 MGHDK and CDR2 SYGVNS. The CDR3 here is CASSDQLERENYGYTF. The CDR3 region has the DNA TGTGCCAGCAGTGACCAACTGGAGAGGGAGAACTATGGCTACACCTTC.

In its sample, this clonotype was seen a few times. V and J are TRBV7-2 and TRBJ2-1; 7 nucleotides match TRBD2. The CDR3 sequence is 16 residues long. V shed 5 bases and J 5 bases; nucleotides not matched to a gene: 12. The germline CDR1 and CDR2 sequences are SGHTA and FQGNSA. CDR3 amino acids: CASSPPAVGLDNEQFF. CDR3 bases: TGTGCCAGCAGCCCTCCGGCTGTAGGACTAGACAATGAGCAGTTCTTC.

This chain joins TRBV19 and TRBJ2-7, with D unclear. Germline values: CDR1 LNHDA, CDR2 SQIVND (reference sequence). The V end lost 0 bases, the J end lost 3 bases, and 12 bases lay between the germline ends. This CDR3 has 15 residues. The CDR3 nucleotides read TGTGCCAGTAGTATAGATTATACAGCCGGCTACGAGCAGTACTTC. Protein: CASSIDYTAGYEQYF. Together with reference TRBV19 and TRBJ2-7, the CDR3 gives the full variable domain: DGGITQSPKYLFRKEGQNVTLSCEQNLNHDAMYWYRQDPGQGLRLIYYSQIVNDFQKGDIAEGYSVSREKKESFPLTVTSAQKNPTAFYLCASSIDYTAGYEQYFGPGTRLTVT.

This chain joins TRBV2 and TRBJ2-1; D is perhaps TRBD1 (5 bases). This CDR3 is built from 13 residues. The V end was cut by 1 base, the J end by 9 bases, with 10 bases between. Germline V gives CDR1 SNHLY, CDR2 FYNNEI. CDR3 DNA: TGTGCCAGCAGTGAAGAAGGGGATGGTGAGCAGTTCTTC. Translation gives CASSEEGDGEQFF. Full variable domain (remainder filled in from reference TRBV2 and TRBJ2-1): EPEVTQTPSHQVTQMGQEVILRCVPISNHLYFYWYRQILGQKVEFLVSFYNNEISEKSEIFDDQFSVERPDGSNFTLKIRSTKLEDSAMYFCASSEEGDGEQFFGPGTRLTVL.

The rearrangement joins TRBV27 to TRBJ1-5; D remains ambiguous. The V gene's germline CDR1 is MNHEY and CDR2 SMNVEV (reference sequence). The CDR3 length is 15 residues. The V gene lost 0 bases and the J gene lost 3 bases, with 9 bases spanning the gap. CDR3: CASSLSRRNNQPQHF. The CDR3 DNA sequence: TGTGCCAGCAGTTTATCTCGGCGGAACAATCAGCCCCAGCATTTT.

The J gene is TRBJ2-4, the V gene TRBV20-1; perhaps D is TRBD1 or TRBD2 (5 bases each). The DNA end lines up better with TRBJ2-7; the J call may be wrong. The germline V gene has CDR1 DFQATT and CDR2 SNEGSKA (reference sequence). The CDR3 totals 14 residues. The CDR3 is CSASGTQEYYEQYF. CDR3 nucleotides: TGCAGTGCTTCCGGGACCCAAGAATACTACGAGCAGTACTTC.

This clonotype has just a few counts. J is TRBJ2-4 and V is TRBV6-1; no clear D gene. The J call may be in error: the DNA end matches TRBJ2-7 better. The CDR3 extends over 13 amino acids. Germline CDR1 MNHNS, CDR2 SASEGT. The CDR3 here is CARFVRSSYEQYF. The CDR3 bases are TGTGCCCGCTTTGTCAGGTCCTCCTACGAGCAGTACTTC.

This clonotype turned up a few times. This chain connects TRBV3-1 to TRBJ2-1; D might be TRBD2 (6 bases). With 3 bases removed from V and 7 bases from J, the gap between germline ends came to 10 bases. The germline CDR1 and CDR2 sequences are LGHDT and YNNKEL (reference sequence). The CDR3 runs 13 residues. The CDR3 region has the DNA TGTGCCAGCAGCCACCCTAGCGTTAATGAGCAGTTCTTC. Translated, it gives CASSHPSVNEQFF.

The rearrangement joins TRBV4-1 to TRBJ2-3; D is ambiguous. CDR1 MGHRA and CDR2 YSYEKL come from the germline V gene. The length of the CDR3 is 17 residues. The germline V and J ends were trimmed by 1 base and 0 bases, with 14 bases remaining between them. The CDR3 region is CASSQAFPTPSTDTQYF. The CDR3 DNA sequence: TGCGCCAGCAGCCAAGCATTTCCGACTCCTAGCACAGATACGCAGTATTTT.

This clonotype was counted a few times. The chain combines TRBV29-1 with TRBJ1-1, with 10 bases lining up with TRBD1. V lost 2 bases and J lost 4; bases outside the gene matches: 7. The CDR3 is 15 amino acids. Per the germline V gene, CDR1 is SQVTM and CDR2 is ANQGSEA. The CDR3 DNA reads TGCAGCGTTGAAAAACTCAGGACAGGGGGCACTGAAGCTTTCTTT. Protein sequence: CSVEKLRTGGTEAFF.

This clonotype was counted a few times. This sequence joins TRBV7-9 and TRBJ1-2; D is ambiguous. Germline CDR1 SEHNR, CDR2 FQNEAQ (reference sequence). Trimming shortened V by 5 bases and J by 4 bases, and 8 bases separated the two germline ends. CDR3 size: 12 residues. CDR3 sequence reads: CASSPGIYGYTF. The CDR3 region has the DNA TGTGCCAGCAGCCCTGGAATCTATGGCTACACCTTC.

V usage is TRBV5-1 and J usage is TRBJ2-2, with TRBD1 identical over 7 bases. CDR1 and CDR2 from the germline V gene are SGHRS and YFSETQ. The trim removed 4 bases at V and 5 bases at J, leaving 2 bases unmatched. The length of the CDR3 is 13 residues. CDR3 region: CASSTDRTGELFF. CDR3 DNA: TGCGCCAGCAGCACGGACAGGACCGGGGAGCTGTTTTTT.

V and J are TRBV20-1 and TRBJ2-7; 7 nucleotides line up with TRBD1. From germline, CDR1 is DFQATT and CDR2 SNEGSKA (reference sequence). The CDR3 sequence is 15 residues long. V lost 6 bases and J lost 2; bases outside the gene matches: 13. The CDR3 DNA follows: TGCAGTGCAACCCTCCCCTACAGGGGCCCCTACGAGCAGTACTTC. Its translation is CSATLPYRGPYEQYF.

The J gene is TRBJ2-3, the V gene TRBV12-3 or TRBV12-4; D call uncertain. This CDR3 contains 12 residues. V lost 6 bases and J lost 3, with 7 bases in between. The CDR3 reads CASRHGTDTQYF. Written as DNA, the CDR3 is TGTGCCAGCAGACACGGGACAGATACGCAGTATTTT.

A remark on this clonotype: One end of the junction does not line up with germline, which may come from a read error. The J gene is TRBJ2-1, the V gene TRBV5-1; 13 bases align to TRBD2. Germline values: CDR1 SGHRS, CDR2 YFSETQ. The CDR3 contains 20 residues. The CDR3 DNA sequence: TGCGCCGGCAGCTTGGGGGTGACTAGCGGGAGGCAAAGCTCCTACAATGAGCAGTTCTTC. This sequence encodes CAGSLGVTSGRQSSYNEQFF.